These T cell receptor beta chains were read from a single sample in a study of regulatory T cells in long-lasting Graves disease. TCRdb ran MiXCR on the multiplex PCR reads and lists one entry per CDR3 protein. The sample records 550,000 or so distinct CDR3 sequences, about 12% being singletons. The data also belong to a second study, concerning T cells in Graves' hyperthyroidism and ophthalmopathy.

The sequenced sample was peripheral blood mononuclear cells (PBMCs), obtained at new diagnosis, from a patient treated with antithyroid drugs. These receptors were obtained from a woman between 25 and 40 years old with Graves disease. CDR3s include the opening cysteine and the closing phenylalanine or tryptophan. D genes are given only for firm matches. Clone sizes are given selectively: once, few, many, or a class where the clone is expanded.

abundance | j_gene | v_gene | d_gene | CDR3nt | CDR3aa
many | TRBJ2-3 | TRBV12-3/TRBV12-4 | NA | TGTGCCAGCAGTTTAATCCGAATCACAGATACGCAGTATTTT | CASSLIRITDTQYF
many | TRBJ1-6 | TRBV20-1 | NA | TGCAGTGCTAGAGAAATAAAGGGGCACGACCATTCACCCCTCCACTTT | CSAREIKGHDHSPLHF
NA | TRBJ2-1 | TRBV11-2 | TRBD1 | TGTGCCAGCACGAGGACAGGGCCGGGTGAGCAGTTCTTC | CASTRTGPGEQFF
few | TRBJ1-5 | TRBV19 | TRBD1 | TGTGCCAGTAGTATAGGCTTAGGGGGCCAGCCCCAGCATTTT | CASSIGLGGQPQHF
many | TRBJ2-7 | TRBV6-1 | NA | TGTGCCAGCACCAAAGGGGGAGCCACGTACGAGCAGTACTTC | CASTKGGATYEQYF
NA | TRBJ2-1 | TRBV6-5 | TRBD2 | TGTGCCAGCAGTTACGTAACTAGCGGGAATGGGGTTCGGTACAATGAGCAGTTCTTC | CASSYVTSGNGVRYNEQFF
many | TRBJ2-3 | TRBV2 | NA | TGTGCCAGCAGCCCTTTGGCCCCCCGGGTTACGCAGTATTTT | CASSPLAPRVTQYF
many | TRBJ2-3 | TRBV11-2 | NA | TGTGCCAGCAGCTTCTTGGGGGAGGTTATAGATACGCAGTATTTT | CASSFLGEVIDTQYF
NA | TRBJ1-5 | TRBV20-1 | NA | TGCAGTGCTAGGTGGGACAATCAGCCCCAGCATTTT | CSARWDNQPQHF
many | TRBJ2-3 | TRBV27 | TRBD2 | TGTGCCAGCAGTCCTACCCTAGCGGATAGCACAGATACGCAGTATTTT | CASSPTLADSTDTQYF
few | TRBJ2-7 | TRBV27 | NA | TGTGCCAGCAGTTTAGGTAGTAGGGGGGTTTCCTACGAGCAGTACTTC | CASSLGSRGVSYEQYF
few | TRBJ2-1 | TRBV20-1 | TRBD2 | TGCAGTGCTAGGTCAGGTGGGCTAGCGGCCTTCAATGAGCAGTTCTTC | CSARSGGLAAFNEQFF
NA | TRBJ2-7 | TRBV6-2/TRBV6-3 | NA | TGTGCCAGCAGTTACCCTCCTAGCGTAAGCTCCTACGAGCAGTACTTC | CASSYPPSVSSYEQYF
many | TRBJ1-2 | TRBV7-2 | NA | TGTGCCAGCAGCCGGAACAGGGTAACTAACTATGGCTACACCTTC | CASSRNRVTNYGYTF
few | TRBJ2-7 | TRBV7-2 | NA | TGTGCCAGCAGCTTAAAAGTAGAGAGCTCCTACGAGCAGTACTTC | CASSLKVESSYEQYF
NA | TRBJ2-2 | TRBV6-1 | NA | TGTGCCACTTCCGGGACCAACACCGGGGAGCTGTTTTTT | CATSGTNTGELFF
NA | TRBJ2-2 | TRBV6-2/TRBV6-3 | NA | TGTGCCAGCATGAGGGACCTCCCCACCGGGGAGCTGTTTTTT | CASMRDLPTGELFF
NA | TRBJ2-5 | TRBV7-9 | TRBD1 | TGTGCCAGCAACTCCGACCGGGACAGGGGCGCTGGGACCCAGTACTTC | CASNSDRDRGAGTQYF
few | TRBJ1-2 | TRBV19 | NA | TGTGCCAGTAGTTATATACAAGCGGGCAGTTCTCGCTATGGCTACACCTTC | CASSYIQAGSSRYGYTF
many | TRBJ2-2 | TRBV11-2 | NA | TGTGCCAGCAGCTTAGGAACGGGACTCCGGGCCCTAGCCGCCGGGGAGCTGTTTTTT | CASSLGTGLRALAAGELFF
few | TRBJ1-5 | TRBV5-8 | NA | TGTGCCAGCCTTCGGGACGGCAATCAGCCCCAGCATTTT | CASLRDGNQPQHF
few | TRBJ2-7 | TRBV13 | NA | TGTGCCAGCAGCTTAATGGGGGGGCTTTCCTACGAGCAGTACTTC | CASSLMGGLSYEQYF
NA | TRBJ1-2 | TRBV20-1 | NA | TGCAGTGCTAGAGGTCCGACCAGGGACTATGGCTACACCTTC | CSARGPTRDYGYTF
many | TRBJ2-7 | TRBV24-1 | TRBD2 | TGTGCCACCGTGGGAGGGCTAGCGGGACCCTACGAGCAGTACTTC | CATVGGLAGPYEQYF
many | TRBJ2-1 | TRBV12-3/TRBV12-4 | NA | TGTGCCAGCACCCTTTCTGTGGTAGCGAGCTCCTACAATGAGCAGTTCTTC | CASTLSVVASSYNEQFF
NA | TRBJ2-5 | TRBV19 | NA | TGTGCCAGTAGAAAGAGTTGGAAGGTGGGGGAAGAGACCCAGTACTTC | CASRKSWKVGEETQYF
NA | TRBJ2-7 | TRBV20-1 | NA | TGCAGTGCCACGGGACTCCAGGGCCCCGAGCAGTACTTC | CSATGLQGPEQYF
NA | TRBJ1-1 | TRBV7-2 | NA | TGTGCCAGCAGCTCTAGAAGGGGGAAGGGGATGGGCACTGAAGCTTTCTTT | CASSSRRGKGMGTEAFF
NA | TRBJ2-3 | TRBV7-3 | NA | TGTGCCAGCAACTCGGAGCGGGCCTCAGATACGCAGTATTTT | CASNSERASDTQYF
many | TRBJ2-5 | TRBV12-3/TRBV12-4 | NA | TGTGCCAGCAGTTTAGGATTGGTCAGGGGGAGGGAGACCCAGTACTTC | CASSLGLVRGRETQYF
NA | TRBJ2-7 | TRBV20-1 | NA | TGCAGTGCCCAATCGACAGGACGGGAGGTGCAGTACTTC | CSAQSTGREVQYF
many | TRBJ2-5 | TRBV11-3 | NA | TGTGCCAGCAGCTTACGTGACAGCGCAGAGACCCAGTACTTC | CASSLRDSAETQYF
NA | TRBJ1-2 | TRBV5-1 | NA | TGCGCCAGCAGCGTGGAACCAGCAAACTATGGCTACACCTTC | CASSVEPANYGYTF